Listed below are T cell receptor beta chains from one sample, sequenced in a study of cytomegalovirus exposure and HLA in healthy donors. Measured with immunoSEQ multiplex PCR; TCRdb has only the in-frame clones, and not every one. This table holds around 140,000 clones, approximately 10% found once. Sequenced: PBMCs. The origin of the receptors is a woman in her thirties or forties in good health and CMV-seropositive. Each CDR3 is given with its conserved first and last residue. The order of the fields is clone size, V gene, J gene, D gene, CDR3 DNA, CDR3 protein. D genes are given only for firm matches. Size is omitted from some rows. Given values are once, few, many or a class for expanded clones.

size: .
V: TRBV5-4
J: TRBJ2-1
D: TRBD1
DNA: TGTGCCAGCAGCCCCTGGACAGGGGGCTACAATGAGCAGTTCTTC
CDR3: CASSPWTGGYNEQFF

size: .
V: TRBV6-1
J: TRBJ2-1
D: .
DNA: TGTGCCAGCAGTGACAGGTCCTACCCTCCCTACAATGAGCAGTTCTTC
CDR3: CASSDRSYPPYNEQFF

size: few
V: TRBV7-2
J: TRBJ1-5
D: TRBD1
DNA: TGTGCCAGCAGCCCGGACAGGGCATGGGGGCAGCCCCAGCATTTT
CDR3: CASSPDRAWGQPQHF

size: .
V: TRBV7-7
J: TRBJ2-7
D: .
DNA: TGTGCCAGCAGCTTAGCTGGACAGTCAAGCTCCTACGAGCAGTACTTC
CDR3: CASSLAGQSSSYEQYF

size: few
V: TRBV2
J: TRBJ2-3
D: .
DNA: TGTGCCAGCAGTGATTTCGGCGGGCTAACAGATACGCAGTATTTT
CDR3: CASSDFGGLTDTQYF

size: .
V: TRBV6-1
J: TRBJ2-3
D: TRBD1
DNA: TGTGCCAGCAGTGAAGGGGACAGTTACCCTAGCACAGATACGCAGTATTTT
CDR3: CASSEGDSYPSTDTQYF

size: few
V: TRBV5-5
J: TRBJ2-7
D: .
DNA: TGTGCCAGCAGCTCGAGTTATTCCTACGAGCAGTACTTC
CDR3: CASSSSYSYEQYF

size: .
V: TRBV7-9
J: TRBJ1-2
D: .
DNA: TGTGCCAGCAGCCCGGCAGGGGCAGGCTATGGCTACACCTTC
CDR3: CASSPAGAGYGYTF

size: .
V: TRBV7-2
J: TRBJ2-3
D: TRBD1
DNA: TGTGCCAGCAGCCTCTATGAGGACAGGTTCTCGGGGAATCGGACGCAGTATTTT
CDR3: CASSLYEDRFSGNRTQYF

size: .
V: TRBV5-1
J: TRBJ1-1
D: .
DNA: TGCGCCAGCAGACCCTATGAGGGGAACACTGAAGCTTTCTTT
CDR3: CASRPYEGNTEAFF

size: .
V: TRBV5-4
J: TRBJ1-2
D: TRBD1
DNA: TGTGCCAGCAGCTTTATCACAGGGGACAGGGACTATGGCTACACCTTC
CDR3: CASSFITGDRDYGYTF

size: .
V: TRBV5-6
J: TRBJ2-2
D: .
DNA: TGTGCCAGCAGCTTACGACTCCGGGACATGGTGTCCGGGGAGCTGTTTTTT
CDR3: CASSLRLRDMVSGELFF

size: .
V: TRBV5-1
J: TRBJ2-5
D: .
DNA: TGCGCCAGCAGCTTATACACAGAAAGAGAGACCCAGTACTTC
CDR3: CASSLYTERETQYF

size: few
V: TRBV2
J: TRBJ1-5
D: .
DNA: TGTGCCAGCAGTTCAGACGGGAAGCCCCAGCATTTT
CDR3: CASSSDGKPQHF

size: few
V: TRBV5-4
J: TRBJ2-6
D: TRBD1
DNA: TGTGCCAGCAGCTTACAGACAGGGTCTGGGGCCAACGTCCTGACTTTC
CDR3: CASSLQTGSGANVLTF

size: .
V: TRBV10-1
J: TRBJ2-7
D: .
DNA: TGCGCCAGCATCCCAGGGGATCTCTACGAGCAGTACTTC
CDR3: CASIPGDLYEQYF

size: few
V: TRBV6-1
J: TRBJ2-7
D: TRBD1
DNA: TGTGCCAGCAGACAGGGACAGCTTACGTCCTACGAGCAGTACTTC
CDR3: CASRQGQLTSYEQYF

size: few
V: TRBV6-5
J: TRBJ1-5
D: .
DNA: TGTGCCAGCAGAGATATTTCGGGTCAGCCCCAGCATTTT
CDR3: CASRDISGQPQHF

size: few
V: TRBV6-5
J: TRBJ1-1
D: .
DNA: TGTGCCAGCAGTTACTCGAGGCATAACACTGAAGCTTTCTTT
CDR3: CASSYSRHNTEAFF

size: few
V: TRBV10-3
J: TRBJ1-1
D: TRBD1
DNA: TGTGCCATCAGGACAGGGGGCGCGGGCACTGAAGCTTTCTTT
CDR3: CAIRTGGAGTEAFF

size: .
V: TRBV6-1
J: TRBJ1-3
D: .
DNA: TGTGCCAGCAGGGGCTATTCTGGAAACACCATATATTTT
CDR3: CASRGYSGNTIYF

size: .
V: TRBV5-1
J: TRBJ2-3
D: TRBD2
DNA: TGCGCCAGCAGCTTGGGAGGACTAGCGAGCACAGATACGCAGTATTTT
CDR3: CASSLGGLASTDTQYF

size: few
V: TRBV5-1
J: TRBJ2-1
D: TRBD2
DNA: TGCGCCAGCAGCGGCCGAGGGACTAGCGGGGGGCAGTTCTTC
CDR3: CASSGRGTSGGQFF

size: .
V: TRBV5-3
J: TRBJ2-5
D: TRBD1
DNA: TGTGCCAGAAGCGTAACCCGGACAGGCCCGGGGCGGGAGACCCAGTACTTC
CDR3: CARSVTRTGPGRETQYF

size: few
V: TRBV5-1
J: TRBJ2-5
D: .
DNA: TGCGCCAGCACCATCGGGGGAGTGTCCCAAGAGACCCAGTACTTC
CDR3: CASTIGGVSQETQYF

size: .
V: TRBV5-1
J: TRBJ2-5
D: .
DNA: TGCGCCAGCAGCTGGCTAGCTACAGCCCAAGAGACCCAGTACTTC
CDR3: CASSWLATAQETQYF

size: .
V: TRBV10-3
J: TRBJ2-7
D: .
DNA: TGTGCCATCAGTGAGAAGGAGGGCCTCTGGGAGCAGTACTTC
CDR3: CAISEKEGLWEQYF

size: few
V: TRBV4-1
J: TRBJ2-2
D: TRBD1
DNA: TGCGCCAGCAGCCAAGTGGGACAGAGGGATAGGGACACCGGGGAGCTGTTTTTT
CDR3: CASSQVGQRDRDTGELFF

size: few
V: TRBV18
J: TRBJ1-6
D: .
DNA: TGTGCCAGCTCACCTGAACAGGGATTCGCACCCCTCCACTTT
CDR3: CASSPEQGFAPLHF

size: .
V: TRBV27
J: TRBJ2-7
D: .
DNA: TGTGCCAGCAGATACCTTTTTGGGGGCCCCTACGAGCAGTACTTC
CDR3: CASRYLFGGPYEQYF

size: .
V: TRBV18
J: TRBJ2-3
D: .
DNA: TGTGCCAGCTCACCGACAATAACTAGCACAGATACGCAGTATTTT
CDR3: CASSPTITSTDTQYF

size: few
V: TRBV5-1
J: TRBJ2-7
D: TRBD2
DNA: TGCGCCAGCAGCCCATCTAGCGGGGGGGCCTACGAGCAGTACTTC
CDR3: CASSPSSGGAYEQYF

size: .
V: TRBV5-8
J: TRBJ2-3
D: TRBD2
DNA: TGTGCCAGCAGCGGACTAGCGGTTAGCACAGATACGCAGTATTTT
CDR3: CASSGLAVSTDTQYF

size: few
V: TRBV19
J: TRBJ1-4
D: .
DNA: TGTGCCAGTAGTATGGGGAGCGGGAGTAATGAAAAACTGTTTTTT
CDR3: CASSMGSGSNEKLFF

size: .
V: TRBV19
J: TRBJ2-3
D: .
DNA: TGTGCCAGTAACCCTCCAGGGGATACGCAGTATTTT
CDR3: CASNPPGDTQYF

size: .
V: TRBV7-7
J: TRBJ2-2
D: TRBD2
DNA: TGTGCCAGCAGGCCGGGGGGAATGAACACCGGGGAGCTGTTTTTT
CDR3: CASRPGGMNTGELFF

size: few
V: TRBV6-1
J: TRBJ1-4
D: .
DNA: TGTGCCAGCAGTGTCAGGGTATATGAAAAACTGTTTTTT
CDR3: CASSVRVYEKLFF

size: few
V: TRBV6-5
J: TRBJ2-2
D: TRBD2
DNA: TGTGCCAGCAGTTATAGCGGGGGTGGCACCGGGGAGCTGTTTTTT
CDR3: CASSYSGGGTGELFF

size: few
V: TRBV5-1
J: TRBJ1-2
D: TRBD1
DNA: TGCGCCAGCAGCGCCGGACAGGGTAAGGATGGCTACACCTTC
CDR3: CASSAGQGKDGYTF

size: .
V: TRBV2
J: TRBJ1-5
D: TRBD1
DNA: TGTGCCAGCAGTCCCCAGGGGGGAAGCAATCAGCCCCAGCATTTT
CDR3: CASSPQGGSNQPQHF

size: few
V: TRBV5-1
J: TRBJ1-1
D: .
DNA: TGCGCCAGCAGCTTAGGTGGCAGGCTGAACACTGAAGCTTTCTTT
CDR3: CASSLGGRLNTEAFF

size: .
V: TRBV4-1
J: TRBJ1-1
D: TRBD1
DNA: TGCGCCAGCAGCCAAGAATGGGACAGGGTGAATGAAGCTTTCTTT
CDR3: CASSQEWDRVNEAFF

size: .
V: TRBV2
J: TRBJ1-2
D: .
DNA: TGTGCCAGCAGAGCAGGGGCGTCCGGCTACACCTTC
CDR3: CASRAGASGYTF

size: few
V: TRBV5-1
J: TRBJ2-2
D: TRBD1
DNA: TGCGCCAGCAGCTTGGTCCAGGGGGCCGGGGAGCTGTTTTTT
CDR3: CASSLVQGAGELFF

size: few
V: TRBV2
J: TRBJ2-3
D: TRBD2
DNA: TGTGCCAGTGGACTAGCGGCAGATACGCAGTATTTT
CDR3: CASGLAADTQYF

size: .
V: TRBV7-8
J: TRBJ1-5
D: TRBD1
DNA: TGTGCCAGCAGCTTAACTACAGGGGTAGGTCAGCCCCAGCATTTT
CDR3: CASSLTTGVGQPQHF

size: few
V: TRBV5-4
J: TRBJ1-2
D: .
DNA: TGTGCCAGCAGCTTGGATGGGGGGGAGGGTGGCTACACCTTC
CDR3: CASSLDGGEGGYTF

size: .
V: TRBV18
J: TRBJ1-2
D: .
DNA: TGTGCCAGCTCACCGGCGGTGGGGCCCCATGGCTACACCTTC
CDR3: CASSPAVGPHGYTF

size: few
V: TRBV18
J: TRBJ1-1
D: TRBD1
DNA: TGTGCCAGCTCACCACCGGACAGGGGGTTCACTGAAGCTTTCTTT
CDR3: CASSPPDRGFTEAFF

size: .
V: TRBV5-5
J: TRBJ1-2
D: TRBD1
DNA: TGTGCCAGCAGCCCCGGGACAGGGGGCTATGGCTACACCTTC
CDR3: CASSPGTGGYGYTF

size: few
V: TRBV5-6
J: TRBJ1-3
D: .
DNA: TGTGCCAGCAGCTTGAATTGGGCAGCCGAAAACACCATATATTTT
CDR3: CASSLNWAAENTIYF

size: .
V: TRBV2
J: TRBJ2-5
D: .
DNA: TGTGCCAGCAGTGCAACGAACAGTTTTGTGTCCAAGCAGTACTTC
CDR3: CASSATNSFVSKQYF

size: few
V: TRBV6-4
J: TRBJ1-5
D: .
DNA: TGTGCCAGCAGTGATAAAGGGGCCCCCTGGGATCAGCCCCAGCATTTT
CDR3: CASSDKGAPWDQPQHF